Following are 30 T cell receptor beta chains from one sample sequenced in a study of blood T cells in healthy people across ages (dated by TCRdb to the mid-2010s). The method was 5' RACE. The reads were generated on an Illumina HiSeq 2500. A second roughly 6 to 11 cycle PCR used a sample-barcoded 5' primer and a J-beta primer mix. TCRdb reran the public reads through fastp at Q25 and MiXCR, keeping productive beta chains. Each record represents a unique CDR3 protein, reported with the most common genes and DNA among its rows. Present in this sample are over 300,000 distinct CDR3 sequences, 45% to 60% of which were seen just once. Together, the top ten hold under 65% of the sample. Input material: blood. All receptors come from a man in his 60s in good health.

This clonotype appeared many times. The chain combines TRBV12-3 or TRBV12-4 with TRBJ2-1; D remains ambiguous. V was pared by 3 bases and J by 15 bases, with 15 bases between. The CDR3 runs 12 residues. CDR3 protein: CASSFTNSRAFF. CDR3 DNA sequence: TGTGCCAGCAGTTTTACGAATAGCAGAGCGTTCTTC.

This clonotype was observed a few times. CDR3 nucleotide sequence: TGTGCCAGCACCGTTCGTCTAGCCAACACCGGGGAGCTGTTTTTT. Its translation: CASTVRLANTGELFF. V gene TRBV6-2 or TRBV6-3 combines with J gene TRBJ2-2; TRBD2 might be the D (5 bases). CDR3 length: 15 amino acids. The germline CDR1 and CDR2 sequences are MNHEY and SVGEGT. Trimming cost V 7 bases and J 2 bases, with 14 bases left between them.

This clonotype was seen a handful of times. The chain has TRBV20-1 and TRBJ2-4, with D hard to call. The germline gives CDR1 DFQATT, CDR2 SNEGSKA (reference sequence). V was cut by 5 bases and J by 2 bases, with 10 bases left in between. CDR3 length equals 13 residues. CDR3 DNA: TGCAGTGCTGGAAGTAGGTCCAAAAACATTCAGTACTTC. Amino acid sequence: CSAGSRSKNIQYF.

This clonotype was counted many times. The chain uses TRBV5-1 and TRBJ2-3; D is possibly TRBD2 (6 bases). This CDR3 is 15 amino acids long. Trimming removed 4 bases at V and 0 bases at J, with 12 bases between. Germline CDR1 SGHRS, CDR2 YFSETQ. The CDR3 DNA reads as TGCGCCAGCAGCCTCCGCGGGGTTAGCACAGATACGCAGTATTTT. It codes for CASSLRGVSTDTQYF.

The genes are TRBV29-1 and TRBJ2-1; 7 bases match TRBD2. The ends lost 7 bases at V and 9 bases at J; junction bases unmatched: 15. The length of the CDR3 is 14 residues. Per germline, CDR1 SQVTM and CDR2 ANQGSEA. The CDR3 spells CSAGWSVGRGEQFF. CDR3 nucleotide sequence: TGCAGCGCTGGGTGGAGCGTTGGGAGGGGTGAGCAGTTCTTC.

This rearrangement joins TRBV7-3 to TRBJ2-4; no reliable D call. The CDR3 covers 13 residues. Germline-derived CDR1 and CDR2 are SGHTA and FQGTGA. The V end lost 4 bases, the J end lost 8 bases, and 12 bases lay between the germline ends. The CDR3 here is CASSSFVGDIQYF. The CDR3 DNA follows: TGTGCCAGCAGCTCCTTCGTTGGTGACATTCAGTACTTC.

The CDR3 nucleotides are TGTGCCAGCAGCGTAGCCCTCTCATGGGGGCAGGGGGCGCAGAACACTGAAGCTTTCTTT. This encodes CASSVALSWGQGAQNTEAFF. V is TRBV9 and J is TRBJ1-1; 8 bases are shared with TRBD1. The trim removed 0 bases at V and 1 base at J, leaving 17 bases unmatched. This CDR3 contains 20 residues. Germline loops: CDR1 SGDLS, CDR2 YYNGEE. Looking up the rest from reference TRBV9 and TRBJ1-1 gives the full variable domain: DSGVTQTPKHLITATGQRVTLRCSPRSGDLSVYWYQQSLDQGLQFLIQYYNGEERAKGNILERFSAQQFPDLHSELNLSSLELGDSALYFCASSVALSWGQGAQNTEAFFGQGTRLTVV.

The CDR3 loop is CASSQGYREIEKLFF. DNA for the CDR3: TGTGCCAGCAGCCAAGGGTACAGGGAGATTGAAAAACTGTTTTTT. The chain combines TRBV3-1 with TRBJ1-4, with a weak D call TRBD1 (6 bases). The CDR3 has 15 amino acids. Germline CDR1 LGHDT, CDR2 YNNKEL (reference sequence). V gave up 1 base and J gave up 7 bases, with 13 bases separating them.

This chain joins TRBV7-2 and TRBJ1-2, with a tentative D call TRBD1 (6 bases). CDR3 length: 16 residues. Looked up from germline, CDR1 is SGHTA and CDR2 is FQGNSA. V was shortened by 5 bases and J by 7 bases, with 23 bases between the two germline ends. The CDR3 DNA reads as TGTGCCAGCAGCCAATTATTACAAACAGGGAGGAGTGGCTACACCTTC. It specifies CASSQLLQTGRSGYTF. Combining the CDR3 with reference TRBV7-2 and TRBJ1-2 gives the whole variable domain GAGVSQSPSNKVTEKGKDVELRCDPISGHTALYWYRQSLGQGLEFLIYFQGNSAPDKSGLPSDRFSAERTGGSVSTLTIQRTQQEDSAVYLCASSQLLQTGRSGYTFGSGTRLTVV.

The chain couples TRBV3-1 to TRBJ1-4; D is undetermined. Germline CDR1 reads LGHDT; CDR2 reads YNNKEL (reference sequence). This CDR3 comprises 15 residues. Trimming removed 6 bases from V and 8 bases from J, with 19 bases in between. In DNA, the CDR3 is TGTGCCAGCAGATATAGTAATGGGTCTCCGGAAAAACTGTTTTTT. Protein product: CASRYSNGSPEKLFF.

This clonotype was seen only a few times. This rearrangement joins TRBV7-9 to TRBJ2-7; TRBD1 matches 8 bases. Germline V gives CDR1 SEHNR, CDR2 FQNEAQ (reference sequence). The CDR3 sequence is 13 residues long. Unmatched junction bases numbered 7, after V lost 6 bases and J lost 6 bases. The CDR3 DNA is TGTGCCAGCAGGGGGACCACAGGGGGCGAGCAGTACTTC. It translates to CASRGTTGGEQYF. Full variable domain (missing parts from reference TRBV7-9 and TRBJ2-7): DTGVSQNPRHKITKRGQNVTFRCDPISEHNRLYWYRQTLGQGPEFLTYFQNEAQLEKSRLLSDRFSAERPKGSFSTLEIQRTEQGDSAMYLCASRGTTGGEQYFGPGTRLTVT.

On this clonotype: Given a much more abundant clone one base away, this may be a read error. The chain combines TRBV7-2 with TRBJ2-3; perhaps TRBD1 as D (5 bases). The CDR3 consists of 13 residues. CDR1 is SGHTA, CDR2 FQGNSA, per germline. CDR3 in DNA: TGTGCCGGCAGCCTCCCCGGACAAGATACGCAGTATTTT. Translated, it gives CAGSLPGQDTQYF.

The chain combines TRBV7-8 with TRBJ2-7; D perhaps matches TRBD1 (6 bases). The V end lost 2 bases, the J end lost 7 bases, and 24 bases lay between the germline ends. Germline V gene sequence: CDR1 SGHVS, CDR2 FQNEAQ. The CDR3 is made up of 17 amino acids. Here the CDR3 reads CASSLRGTGSTYNEQYF. The DNA for the CDR3 is TGTGCCAGCAGCTTAAGGGGGACCGGCTCGACCTACAATGAGCAGTACTTC.

In this sample, this clonotype turned up once. The chain uses TRBV10-3 and TRBJ2-1; the match to TRBD2 covers 8 bases. The CDR3 runs 16 residues. Germline V gives CDR1 ENHRY, CDR2 SYGVKD. The trim removed 0 bases at V and 3 bases at J, leaving 4 bases unmatched. The chain's CDR3 is CAISESEAGDYNEQFF. DNA for the CDR3: TGTGCCATCAGTGAGTCGGAAGCGGGAGACTACAATGAGCAGTTCTTC.

The rearrangement links TRBV27 to TRBJ2-5, with 11 bases fitting TRBD2. This CDR3 comprises 13 residues. J lost 9 bases, V lost 8 bases, and 8 bases had no gene match. Germline CDR1 MNHEY, CDR2 SMNVEV (reference sequence). For the CDR3, the DNA is TGTGCCAGCCAGACTAGCGGGATAGGGGCCCAGTACTTC. Translated, it gives CASQTSGIGAQYF.

This clonotype was detected only a few times. The CDR3 spells CSVERLARYNEQFF. CDR3 nucleotides: TGCAGCGTTGAGCGTCTAGCGCGTTACAATGAGCAGTTCTTC. The chain combines TRBV29-1 with TRBJ2-1; possibly TRBD2 for D (6 bases). CDR3 length: 14 residues. V was shortened by 3 bases and J by 4 bases, with 13 bases between the two germline ends. Germline CDR1 SQVTM, CDR2 ANQGSEA.

The chain has TRBV2 and TRBJ2-7; D remains ambiguous. This CDR3 has 11 amino acids. The V end lost 4 bases, the J end lost 6 bases, and 7 bases lay between the germline ends. Germline V gives CDR1 SNHLY, CDR2 FYNNEI. The CDR3 reads CASSVHREQYF. As DNA, the CDR3 is TGTGCCAGCAGTGTCCACCGCGAGCAGTACTTC.

This CDR3 is CSAREYRGTQETQYF. In nucleotides, the CDR3 is TGCAGTGCTAGAGAGTACAGGGGTACCCAAGAGACCCAGTACTTC. The gene calls are TRBV20-1 and TRBJ2-5, with 7 bases fitting TRBD1. Losses at the gene ends were 0 bases for V and 1 base for J; bases not matched to a gene: 5. This CDR3 has 15 residues. Germline V gene lookup returns CDR1 DFQATT and CDR2 SNEGSKA (reference sequence).

V gene TRBV11-2 combines with J gene TRBJ1-4; possibly TRBD1 for D (5 bases). The germline V gene encodes CDR1 SGHAT and CDR2 FQNNGV. CDR3 length equals 16 residues. V was pared by 1 base and J by 8 bases, with 17 bases between. The CDR3 nucleotides are TGTGCCAGCAGCTTAGTCGGGGGGGGGTTGGAGGAAAAACTGTTTTTT. This encodes CASSLVGGGLEEKLFF.

The J gene is TRBJ2-4, the V gene TRBV4-2; the D gene is possibly TRBD1 (6 bases). The J call may be wrong; the DNA end is better matched by TRBJ2-7. This CDR3 region has 14 residues. The germline V gene has CDR1 LGHNA and CDR2 YNFKEQ. The chain's CDR3 is CASSRQTGLDEQYF. CDR3 in DNA: TGTGCCAGCAGCCGACAAACAGGGCTTGACGAGCAGTACTTC.

The chain uses TRBV5-1 and TRBJ2-3, with 7 bases that match TRBD2. CDR1 and CDR2 (germline): SGHRS, YFSETQ. V was clipped by 1 base and J by 0 bases; unmatched bases: 14. This CDR3 spans 19 amino acids. CDR3 amino acids: CASSLRAPTSLSSTDTQYF. CDR3 nucleotide sequence: TGCGCCAGCAGCTTGAGGGCTCCGACTAGCCTCTCTAGCACAGATACGCAGTATTTT.

The chain is built from TRBV27 and TRBJ2-3; TRBD1 matches 8 bases. CDR3 length: 15 residues. V shed 11 bases and J 2 bases; nucleotides not matched to a gene: 12. The germline gives CDR1 MNHEY, CDR2 SMNVEV (reference sequence). CDR3 sequence reads: CACSRTGRNTDTQYF. CDR3 DNA: TGTGCCTGTAGTAGGACAGGGAGGAACACAGATACGCAGTATTTT.

V usage is TRBV5-1 and J usage is TRBJ2-5, with D maybe TRBD2 (6 bases). Germline assignment: CDR1 SGHRS and CDR2 YFSETQ. The CDR3 extends over 16 amino acids. V shed 0 bases and J shed 2 bases, with 14 bases lying between them. The CDR3 DNA reads as TGCGCCAGCAGCTTGGTTGGGACTTCCCAGCAAGAGACCCAGTACTTC. Translated, it gives CASSLVGTSQQETQYF.

The table lists this clonotype with many counts. The gene calls are TRBV20-1 and TRBJ2-7, with 10 bases aligning to TRBD2. Germline-derived CDR1 and CDR2 are DFQATT and SNEGSKA (reference sequence). The CDR3 loop spans 14 amino acids. J gave up 4 bases and V 3 bases, and 6 bases lay outside the gene matches. This CDR3 is CSARERAGGYEQYF. The CDR3 DNA reads TGCAGTGCTAGGGAACGAGCGGGAGGGTACGAGCAGTACTTC.

This sequence joins TRBV24-1 and TRBJ1-1; TRBD1 is a possible D gene (5 bases). Trimming cost V 6 bases and J 1 base, with 11 bases left between them. CDR3 size: 14 residues. Germline V CDR1 and CDR2: KGHDR, SFDVKD. The chain's CDR3 is CATSTGTANTEAFF. Written as DNA, the CDR3 is TGTGCCACCAGTACCGGGACGGCGAACACTGAAGCTTTCTTT.

This clonotype has at least ten counts. This sequence joins TRBV4-2 and TRBJ2-5; the D gene is possibly TRBD1 (6 bases). The V end was cut by 2 bases, the J end by 0 bases, with 10 bases between. Germline CDR1 is LGHNA and CDR2 is YNFKEQ. This CDR3 comprises 15 residues. The CDR3 sequence: CASSQKQGNQETQYF. In nucleotides, the CDR3 is TGTGCCAGCAGCCAAAAACAGGGAAACCAAGAGACCCAGTACTTC.

The V gene is TRBV20-1, the J gene TRBJ2-5; 11 nucleotides agree with TRBD1. Germline values: CDR1 DFQATT, CDR2 SNEGSKA (reference sequence). The CDR3 loop spans 13 amino acids. Trimming removed 6 bases from V and 11 bases from J; junction bases left unmatched: 11. CDR3 amino acids: CSAGTGGRYEQYF. CDR3 DNA: TGCAGTGCAGGGACAGGGGGGAGATATGAGCAGTACTTC.

This clonotype was counted a few times. This chain connects TRBV2 to TRBJ1-6; D may be TRBD1 (5 bases). Trimming left V 6 bases short and J 7 bases short, with 16 bases between. CDR3 length: 15 residues. Germline loops: CDR1 SNHLY, CDR2 FYNNEI. The CDR3 is CASRSRDLGNSPLHF. The CDR3 DNA reads TGTGCCAGCAGATCTCGGGACTTAGGGAATTCACCCCTCCACTTT.

As for this clonotype: Mismatch with germline at one junction end may stem from a read error. The rearrangement uses TRBV3-1 and TRBJ1-1; no definite D call. This CDR3 spans 14 amino acids. From germline, CDR1 is LGHDT and CDR2 YNNKEL (reference sequence). The CDR3 DNA reads TGTGCCAGCAGTGACAAACAAGGAGGCGCTGAACCTTTCTTT. Translated: CASSDKQGGAEPFF.

This clonotype appeared a few times. The V call is TRBV7-6, the J call TRBJ2-2; D is unclear. The V end was cut by 5 bases, the J end by 12 bases, with 13 bases between. Per the germline V gene, CDR1 is SGHVS and CDR2 is FNYEAQ. The CDR3 consists of 12 residues. CDR3 protein: CASSPLRPQLFF. CDR3 sequence (DNA): TGTGCCAGCAGCCCTTTGCGGCCCCAGCTGTTTTTT.